The 4 T cell receptor beta chains below all came from one sample that was sequenced in a study of a mutant IDH1 vaccine in newly diagnosed glioma. As for time point: baseline, week 1 (first vaccination visit). This sample's treatment: pre-vaccination baseline after standard-of-care therapy. Here immunoSEQ multiplex PCR was the method, and the copy in TCRdb shows in-frame clones only, minus some. Among under 35,000 clones listed, around 79% were seen once. Sequences were derived from PBMCs, sampled from a glioma patient treated with radiotherapy, temozolomide or both. The receptor set was obtained from a man aged 30 to 45 with glioma.

CDR3 DNA sequence: TGCGCCAGCAGCGATTTCTACGAGCAGTACTTC. Protein sequence: CASSDFYEQYF. V is TRBV4-1 and J is TRBJ2-7; D gene ambiguous. The germline V and J ends were trimmed by 5 bases and 3 bases, with 5 bases remaining between them. Germline values: CDR1 MGHRA, CDR2 YSYEKL. This CDR3 has 11 amino acids.

This clone was seen a few times. The chain joins TRBV27 to TRBJ2-2, with 15 bases fitting TRBD2. This CDR3 comprises 18 residues. Germline loops: CDR1 MNHEY, CDR2 SMNVEV (reference sequence). V lost 4 bases to trimming and J lost 5 bases; unmatched junction nucleotides: 8. This chain's CDR3 is CASSSGLAGGQDTGELFF. The CDR3 nucleotides are TGTGCCAGCAGTTCCGGACTAGCGGGGGGGCAGGATACCGGGGAGCTGTTTTTT.

The chain uses TRBV4-1 and TRBJ2-5; 11 bases align to TRBD1. The CDR3 spans 17 residues. J gave up 5 bases and V 0 bases, and 8 bases lay outside the gene matches. The germline V gene encodes CDR1 MGHRA and CDR2 YSYEKL. The DNA for the CDR3 is TGCGCCAGCAGCCAAGAATACGGGACAGGGGGTTCGGAGACCCAGTACTTC. As protein: CASSQEYGTGGSETQYF.

The V gene is TRBV5-6, the J gene TRBJ1-2; TRBD1 aligns across 7 bases. Trimming removed 4 bases from V and 1 base from J; junction bases left unmatched: 7. CDR1 and CDR2 (germline): SGHDT, YYEEEE. The CDR3 extends over 15 amino acids. CDR3 in amino acids: CASSPQGWGNYGYTF. For the CDR3, the DNA is TGTGCCAGCAGCCCACAGGGGTGGGGTAACTATGGCTACACCTTC.